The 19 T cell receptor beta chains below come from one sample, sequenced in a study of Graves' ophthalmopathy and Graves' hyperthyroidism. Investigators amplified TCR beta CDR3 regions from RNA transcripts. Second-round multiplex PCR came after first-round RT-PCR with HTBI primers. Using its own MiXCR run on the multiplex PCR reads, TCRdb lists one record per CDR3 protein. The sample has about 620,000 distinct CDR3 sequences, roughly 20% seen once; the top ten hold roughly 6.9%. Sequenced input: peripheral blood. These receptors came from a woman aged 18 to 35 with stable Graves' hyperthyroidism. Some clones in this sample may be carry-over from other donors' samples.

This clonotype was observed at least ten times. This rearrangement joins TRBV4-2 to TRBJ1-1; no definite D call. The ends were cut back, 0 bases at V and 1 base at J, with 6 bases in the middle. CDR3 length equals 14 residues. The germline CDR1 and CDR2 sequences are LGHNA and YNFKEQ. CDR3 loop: CASSQERQNTEAFF. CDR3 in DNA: TGTGCCAGCAGCCAAGAAAGGCAGAACACTGAAGCTTTCTTT.

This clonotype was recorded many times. The CDR3 here is CASSGGGFLTYEQYF. CDR3 bases: TGTGCCAGCAGTGGAGGGGGGTTCCTCACCTACGAGCAGTACTTC. The V and J genes are TRBV2 and TRBJ2-7; D tentatively reads TRBD1 or TRBD2 (6 bases each). The CDR3 has 15 residues. Germline CDR1 SNHLY, CDR2 FYNNEI. With 4 bases removed from V and 2 bases from J, the gap between germline ends came to 15 bases.

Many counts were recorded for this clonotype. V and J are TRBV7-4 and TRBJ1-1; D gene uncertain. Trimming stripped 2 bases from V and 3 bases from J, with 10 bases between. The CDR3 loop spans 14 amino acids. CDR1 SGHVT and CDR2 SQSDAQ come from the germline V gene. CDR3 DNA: TGTGCCAGCAGCTTAAGGAGCGAGGACACTGAAGCTTTCTTT. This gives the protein CASSLRSEDTEAFF.

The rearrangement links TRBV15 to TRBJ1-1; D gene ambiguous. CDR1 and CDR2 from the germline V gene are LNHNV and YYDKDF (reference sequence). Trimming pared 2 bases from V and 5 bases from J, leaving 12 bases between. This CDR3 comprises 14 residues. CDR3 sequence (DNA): TGTGCCACCAGCAGATCAAGGACGGAGACTGAAGCTTTCTTT. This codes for CATSRSRTETEAFF.

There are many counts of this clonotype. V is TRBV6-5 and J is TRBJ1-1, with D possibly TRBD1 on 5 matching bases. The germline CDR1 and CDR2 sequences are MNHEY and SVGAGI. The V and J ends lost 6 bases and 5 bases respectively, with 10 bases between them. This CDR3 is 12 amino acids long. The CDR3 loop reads CASRTEGTEAFF. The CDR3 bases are TGTGCCAGCAGGACTGAGGGGACTGAAGCTTTCTTT.

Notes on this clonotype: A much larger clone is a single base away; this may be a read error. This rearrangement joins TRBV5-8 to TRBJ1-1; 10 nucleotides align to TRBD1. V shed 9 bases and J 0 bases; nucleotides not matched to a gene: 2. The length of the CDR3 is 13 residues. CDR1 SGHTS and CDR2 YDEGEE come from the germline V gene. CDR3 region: CATGTGVNTEAFF. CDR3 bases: TGTGCCACCGGGACAGGGGTGAACACTGAAGCTTTCTTT.

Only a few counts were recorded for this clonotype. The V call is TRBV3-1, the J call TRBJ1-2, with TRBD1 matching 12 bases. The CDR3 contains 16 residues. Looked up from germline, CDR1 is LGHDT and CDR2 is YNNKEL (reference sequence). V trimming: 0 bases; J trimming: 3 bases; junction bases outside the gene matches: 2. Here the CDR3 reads CASSQEGQGAYYGYTF. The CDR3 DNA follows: TGTGCCAGCAGCCAAGAGGGACAGGGGGCTTACTATGGCTACACCTTC. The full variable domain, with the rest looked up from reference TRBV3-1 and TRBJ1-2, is DTAVSQTPKYLVTQMGNDKSIKCEQNLGHDTMYWYKQDSKKFLKIMFSYNNKELIINETVPNRFSPKSPDKAHLNLHINSLELGDSAVYFCASSQEGQGAYYGYTFGSGTRLTVV.

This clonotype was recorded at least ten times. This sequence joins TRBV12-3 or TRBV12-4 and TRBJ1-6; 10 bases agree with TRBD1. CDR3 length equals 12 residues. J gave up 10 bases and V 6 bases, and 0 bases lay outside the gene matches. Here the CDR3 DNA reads TGTGCCAGCAGGACAGGGGGCTCACCCCTCCACTTT. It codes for CASRTGGSPLHF.

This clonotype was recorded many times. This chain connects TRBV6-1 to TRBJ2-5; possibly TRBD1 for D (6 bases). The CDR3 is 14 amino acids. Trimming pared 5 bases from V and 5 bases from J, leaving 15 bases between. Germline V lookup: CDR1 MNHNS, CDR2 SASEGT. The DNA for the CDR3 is TGTGCCAGCAGTAAGCGACAGGTCGTGGAGACCCAGTACTTC. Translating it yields CASSKRQVVETQYF.

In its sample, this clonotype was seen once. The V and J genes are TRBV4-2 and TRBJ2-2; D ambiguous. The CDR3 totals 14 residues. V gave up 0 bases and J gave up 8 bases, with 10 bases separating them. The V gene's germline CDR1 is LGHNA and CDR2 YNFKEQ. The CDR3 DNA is TGTGCCAGCAGCCAAGATTACGCCAGGGGGGAGCTGTTTTTT. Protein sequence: CASSQDYARGELFF.

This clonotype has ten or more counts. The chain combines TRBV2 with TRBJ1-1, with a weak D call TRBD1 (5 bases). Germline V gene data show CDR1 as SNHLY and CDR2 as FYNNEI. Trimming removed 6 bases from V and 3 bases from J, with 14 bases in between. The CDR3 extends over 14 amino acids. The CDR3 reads CASRSSGWDTEAFF. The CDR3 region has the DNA TGTGCCAGCAGATCGTCAGGGTGGGACACTGAAGCTTTCTTT.

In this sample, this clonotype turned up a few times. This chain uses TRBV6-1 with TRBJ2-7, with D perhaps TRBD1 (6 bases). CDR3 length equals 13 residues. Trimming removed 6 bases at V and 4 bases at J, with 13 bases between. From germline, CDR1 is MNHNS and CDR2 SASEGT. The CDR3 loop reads CASSASQGYEQYF. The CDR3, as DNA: TGTGCCAGCAGCGCTTCTCAGGGGTACGAGCAGTACTTC.

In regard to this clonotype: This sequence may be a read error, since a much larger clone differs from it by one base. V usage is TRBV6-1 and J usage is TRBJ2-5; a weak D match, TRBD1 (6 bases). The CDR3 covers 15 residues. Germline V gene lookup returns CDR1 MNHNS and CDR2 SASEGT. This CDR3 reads CASSEQTGNQGTQYF. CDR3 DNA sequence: TGTGCCAGCAGTGAACAGACAGGAAACCAAGGGACCCAGTACTTC.

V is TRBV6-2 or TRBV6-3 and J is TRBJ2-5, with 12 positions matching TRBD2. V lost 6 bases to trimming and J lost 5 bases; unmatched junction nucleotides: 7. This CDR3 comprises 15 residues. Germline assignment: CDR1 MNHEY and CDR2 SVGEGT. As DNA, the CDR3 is TGTGCCAGCAGGCCTCGGACTAGCGGGATTGAGACCCAGTACTTC. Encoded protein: CASRPRTSGIETQYF.

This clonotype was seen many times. CDR3 sequence (DNA): TGTGCCAGTAACCCCTGGGGGGGACGGTCCTACGAGCAGTACTTC. This gives the protein CASNPWGGRSYEQYF. This chain joins TRBV28 and TRBJ2-7; 7 bases are shared with TRBD2. CDR1 and CDR2 (germline): MDHEN, SYDVKM. This CDR3 contains 15 residues. The J segment lost 1 base and the V segment lost 9 bases, leaving 12 bases of the junction unmatched.

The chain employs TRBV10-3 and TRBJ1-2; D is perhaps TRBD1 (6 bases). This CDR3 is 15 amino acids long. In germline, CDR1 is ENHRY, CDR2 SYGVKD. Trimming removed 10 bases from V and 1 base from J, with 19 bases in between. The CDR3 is CATSDSPRGNYGYTF. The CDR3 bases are TGTGCCACCTCGGACAGTCCGCGCGGTAACTATGGCTACACCTTC.

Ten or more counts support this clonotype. This chain's CDR3 is CASSRGEGGWETQYF. CDR3 sequence (DNA): TGTGCCAGCAGCCGAGGAGAGGGGGGCTGGGAGACCCAGTACTTC. The chain combines TRBV12-3 or TRBV12-4 with TRBJ2-5; D may match TRBD1 or TRBD2 (6 bases each). V dropped 6 bases and J dropped 5 bases, with 19 bases sitting between them. The CDR3 has 15 residues.

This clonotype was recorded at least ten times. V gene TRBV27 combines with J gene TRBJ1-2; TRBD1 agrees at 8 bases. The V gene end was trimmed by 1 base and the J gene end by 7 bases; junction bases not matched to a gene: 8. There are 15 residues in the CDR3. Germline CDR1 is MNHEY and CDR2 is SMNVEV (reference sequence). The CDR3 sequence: CASSLFLRGRSGYTF. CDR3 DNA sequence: TGTGCCAGCAGTTTATTCCTCAGGGGGCGGTCTGGCTACACCTTC.

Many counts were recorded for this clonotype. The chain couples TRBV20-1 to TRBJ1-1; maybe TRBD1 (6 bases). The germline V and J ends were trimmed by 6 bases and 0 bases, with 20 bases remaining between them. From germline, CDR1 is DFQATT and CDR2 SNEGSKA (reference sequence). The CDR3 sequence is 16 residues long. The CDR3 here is CSAGLGGVSVNTEAFF. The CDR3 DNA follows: TGCAGTGCCGGCCTTGGGGGCGTATCGGTGAACACTGAAGCTTTCTTT.